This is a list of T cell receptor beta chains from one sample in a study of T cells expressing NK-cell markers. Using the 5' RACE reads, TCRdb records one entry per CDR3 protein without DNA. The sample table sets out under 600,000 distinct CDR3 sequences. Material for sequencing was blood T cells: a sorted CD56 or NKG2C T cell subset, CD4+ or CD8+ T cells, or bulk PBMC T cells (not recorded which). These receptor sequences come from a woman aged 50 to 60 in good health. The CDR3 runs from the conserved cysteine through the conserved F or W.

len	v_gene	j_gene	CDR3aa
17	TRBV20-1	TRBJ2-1	CSASGKTKTSGYNEQFF
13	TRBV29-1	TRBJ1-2	CSVEDLTNYGYTF
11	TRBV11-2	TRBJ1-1	CASSVTGTGFF
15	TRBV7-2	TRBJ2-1	CASSRNSGNYNEQFF
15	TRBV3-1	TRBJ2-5	CASSQGTVKQETQYF
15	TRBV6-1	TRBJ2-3	CASIMRGGLTDTQYF
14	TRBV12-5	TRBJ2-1	CASAPEGRYNEQFF
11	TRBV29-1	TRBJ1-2	CSAGQVYGYTF
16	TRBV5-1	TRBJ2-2	CASRDARTGDTGELFF
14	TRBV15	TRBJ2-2	CATSGRPNTGELFF
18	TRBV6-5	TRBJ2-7	CASSYSLGPGTGSWAQYF
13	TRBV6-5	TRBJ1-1	CASRGTADSEAFF
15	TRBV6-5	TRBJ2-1	CASSYGAFTYNEQFF
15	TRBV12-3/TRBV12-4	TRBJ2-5	CASRPSGSGGETQYF
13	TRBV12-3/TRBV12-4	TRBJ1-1	CASRDGTGAGAFF
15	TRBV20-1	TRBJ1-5	CSARMDSNSNQPQHF
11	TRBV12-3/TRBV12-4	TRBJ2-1	CASSPHNEQFF
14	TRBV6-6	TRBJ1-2	CASSPGRGVYGYTF
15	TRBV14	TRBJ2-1	CASSQELAGSAEQFF
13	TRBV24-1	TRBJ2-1	CASRGGLNNEQFF
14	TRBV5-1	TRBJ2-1	CASSLGAGDNEQFF
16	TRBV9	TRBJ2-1	CASSVGEGGGYNEQFF
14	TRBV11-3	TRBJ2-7	CASSGRAEAYEQYF